The sequence of this T cell receptor beta chain was determined in a study of early T cells in non-severe SARS-CoV-2 infection. At the level of the study: Unpaired chains resulted from sequencing bulk RNA of unsorted whole blood. General observations from the study: VDJdb matching favored anti-spike CD8 responses, missing private and CD4 specificities.

CDR3 length: 20 amino acids. CDR1 and CDR2 (germline): SGHAT, FQNNGV. The V gene lost 5 bases and the J gene lost 1 base, with 28 bases spanning the gap. cDNA molecules, individually, were tagged with unique molecular identifiers. TCRdb recomputed calls from the 5' RACE reads with MiXCR, one row per CDR3 protein. The sample records tens of thousands of distinct CDR3 sequences, roughly 15% being singletons. Ten or more counts support this clonotype. Its target is not known. Sequenced sample: whole blood. The chain recombines TRBV11-2 with TRBJ2-3, with a possible D match to TRBD2 (6 bases). This TCR was recovered from an adult who was a healthcare worker with PCR-confirmed SARS-CoV-2 infection or an uninfected control (not recorded which). CDR3 sequence reads: CASSRLPPPGLRLGTDTQYF. Here the CDR3 DNA reads TGTGCCAGCAGCCGACTACCCCCTCCGGGACTTAGATTGGGCACAGATACGCAGTATTTT. Full variable domain (rest looked up from reference TRBV11-2 and TRBJ2-3): EAGVAQSPRYKIIEKRQSVAFWCNPISGHATLYWYQQILGQGPKLLIQFQNNGVVDDSQLPKDRFSAERLKGVDSTLKIQPAKLEDSAVYLCASSRLPPPGLRLGTDTQYFGPGTRLTVL.